This record concerns one T cell receptor beta chain sequence. The record originates from a study of technical replicates of blood from several donors. Some clones are missing from TCRdb's copy, which holds only in-frame ones; the method was immunoSEQ multiplex PCR. The sample records approximately 73,000 clones, 85% to 95% being singletons. V trimming: 8 bases; J trimming: 7 bases; junction bases outside the gene matches: 2. Per germline, CDR1 SNHLY and CDR2 FYNNEI. The CDR3 consists of 10 residues. The genes are TRBV2 and TRBJ2-7, with 7 positions matching TRBD2. The clonotype was recovered from a human donor in good health. Sequenced input: T cells isolated from PBMCs. The CDR3 sequence is CASGEGEQYF. The CDR3 nucleotides read TGTGCCAGCGGGGAGGGAGAGCAGTACTTC.